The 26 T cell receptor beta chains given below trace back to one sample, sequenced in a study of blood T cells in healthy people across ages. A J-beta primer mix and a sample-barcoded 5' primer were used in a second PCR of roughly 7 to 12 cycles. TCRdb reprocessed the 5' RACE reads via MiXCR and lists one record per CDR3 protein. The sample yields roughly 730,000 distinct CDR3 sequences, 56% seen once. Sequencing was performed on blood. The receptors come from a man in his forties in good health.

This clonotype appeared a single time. The CDR3 loop is CASSLAEAGELFF. CDR3 nucleotides: TGTGCCAGCAGCTTAGCTGAGGCCGGGGAGCTGTTTTTT. The chain uses TRBV7-2 and TRBJ2-2; D not resolved. CDR3 length equals 13 residues. Trimming stripped 0 bases from V and 6 bases from J, with 5 bases between. Germline CDR1 and CDR2: SGHTA and FQGNSA.

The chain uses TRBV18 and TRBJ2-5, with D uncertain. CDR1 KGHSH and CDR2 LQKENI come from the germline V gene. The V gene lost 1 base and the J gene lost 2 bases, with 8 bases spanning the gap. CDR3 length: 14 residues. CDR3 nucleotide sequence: TGTGCCAGCTCACCACTTTCCAGGCAAGAGACCCAGTACTTC. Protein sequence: CASSPLSRQETQYF.

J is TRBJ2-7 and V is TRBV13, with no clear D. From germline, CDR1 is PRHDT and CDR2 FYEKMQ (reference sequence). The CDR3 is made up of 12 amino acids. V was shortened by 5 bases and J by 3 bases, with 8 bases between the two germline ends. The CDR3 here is CASSVKFYEQYF. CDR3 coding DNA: TGTGCCAGCAGCGTAAAGTTCTACGAGCAGTACTTC.

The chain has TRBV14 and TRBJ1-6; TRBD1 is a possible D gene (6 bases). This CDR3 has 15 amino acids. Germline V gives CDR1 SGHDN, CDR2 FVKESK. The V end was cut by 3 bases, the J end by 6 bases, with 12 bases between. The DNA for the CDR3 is TGTGCCAGCAGCCATGGAGGGACATCTAATTCACCCCTCCACTTT. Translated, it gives CASSHGGTSNSPLHF.

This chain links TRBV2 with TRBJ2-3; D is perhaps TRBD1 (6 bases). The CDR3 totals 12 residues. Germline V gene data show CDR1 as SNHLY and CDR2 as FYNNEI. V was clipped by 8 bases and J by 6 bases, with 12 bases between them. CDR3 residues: CASQGMRDTQYF. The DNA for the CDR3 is TGTGCCAGCCAGGGGATGCGGGATACGCAGTATTTT.

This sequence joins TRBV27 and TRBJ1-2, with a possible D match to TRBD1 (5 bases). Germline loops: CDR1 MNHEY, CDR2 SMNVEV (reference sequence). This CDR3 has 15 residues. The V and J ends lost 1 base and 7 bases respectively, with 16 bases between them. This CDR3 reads CASSLFGADRGGYTF. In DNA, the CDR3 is TGTGCCAGCAGTTTATTCGGGGCCGATAGGGGTGGCTACACCTTC.

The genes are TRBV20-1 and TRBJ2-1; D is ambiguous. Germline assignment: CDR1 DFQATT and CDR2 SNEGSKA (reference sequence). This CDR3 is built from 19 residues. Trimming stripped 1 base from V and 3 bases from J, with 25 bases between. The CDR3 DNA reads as TGCAGTGCTAGAGTAAGGATATCGGGCCTGTCCGCCGGCTACAATGAGCAGTTCTTC. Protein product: CSARVRISGLSAGYNEQFF.

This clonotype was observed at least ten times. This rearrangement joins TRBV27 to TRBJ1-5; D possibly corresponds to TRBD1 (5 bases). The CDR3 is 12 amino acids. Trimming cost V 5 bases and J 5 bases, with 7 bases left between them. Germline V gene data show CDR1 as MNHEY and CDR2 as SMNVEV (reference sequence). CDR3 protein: CASSPGHQPQHF. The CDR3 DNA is TGTGCCAGCAGTCCGGGACATCAGCCCCAGCATTTT.

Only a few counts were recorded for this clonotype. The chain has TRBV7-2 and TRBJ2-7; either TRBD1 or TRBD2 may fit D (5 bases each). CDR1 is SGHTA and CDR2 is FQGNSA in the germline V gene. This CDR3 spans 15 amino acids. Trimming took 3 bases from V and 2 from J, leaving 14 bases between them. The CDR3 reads CASSFIGTPTYEQYF. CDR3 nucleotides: TGTGCCAGCAGCTTTATAGGGACCCCGACCTACGAGCAGTACTTC.

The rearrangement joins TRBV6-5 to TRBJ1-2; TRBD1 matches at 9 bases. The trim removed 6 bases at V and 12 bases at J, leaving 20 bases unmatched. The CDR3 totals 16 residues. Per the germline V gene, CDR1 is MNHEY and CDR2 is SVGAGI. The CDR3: CASSLYLGQGGEGHTF. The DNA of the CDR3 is TGTGCCAGCAGCCTATATCTGGGACAGGGTGGAGAAGGCCACACCTTC.

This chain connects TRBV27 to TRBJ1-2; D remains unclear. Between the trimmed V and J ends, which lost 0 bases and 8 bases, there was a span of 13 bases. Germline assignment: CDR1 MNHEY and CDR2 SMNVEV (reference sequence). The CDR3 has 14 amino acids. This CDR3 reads CASSLSSGTLGYTF. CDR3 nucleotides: TGTGCCAGCAGTTTATCTTCCGGCACGCTGGGCTACACCTTC.

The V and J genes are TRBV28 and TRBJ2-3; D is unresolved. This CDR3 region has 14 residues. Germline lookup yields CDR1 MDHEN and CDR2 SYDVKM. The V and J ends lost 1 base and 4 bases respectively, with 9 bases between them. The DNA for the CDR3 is TGTGCCAGCAGTTTATACCCCAGCGCAGATACGCAGTATTTT. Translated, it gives CASSLYPSADTQYF.

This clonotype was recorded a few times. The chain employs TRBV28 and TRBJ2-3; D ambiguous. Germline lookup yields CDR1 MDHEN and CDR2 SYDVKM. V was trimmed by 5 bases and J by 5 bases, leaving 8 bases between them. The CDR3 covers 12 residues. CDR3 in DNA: TGTGCCAGCAGTGCGGTAGGAGATACGCAGTATTTT. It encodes CASSAVGDTQYF.

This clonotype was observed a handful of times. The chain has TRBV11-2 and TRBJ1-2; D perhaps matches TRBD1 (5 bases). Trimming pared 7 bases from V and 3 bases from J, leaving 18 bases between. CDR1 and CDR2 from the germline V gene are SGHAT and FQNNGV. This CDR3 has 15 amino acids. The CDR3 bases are TGTGCCAGCACCTCATTAAGGGGCCCGGACTATGGCTACACCTTC. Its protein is CASTSLRGPDYGYTF.

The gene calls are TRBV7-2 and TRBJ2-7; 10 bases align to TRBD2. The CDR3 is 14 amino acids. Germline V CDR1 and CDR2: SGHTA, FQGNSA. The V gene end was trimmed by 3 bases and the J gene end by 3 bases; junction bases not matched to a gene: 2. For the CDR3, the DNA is TGTGCCAGCAGCTTCACTAGCGGGATCTACGAGCAGTACTTC. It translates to CASSFTSGIYEQYF. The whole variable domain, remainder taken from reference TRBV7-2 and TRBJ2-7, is GAGVSQSPSNKVTEKGKDVELRCDPISGHTALYWYRQSLGQGLEFLIYFQGNSAPDKSGLPSDRFSAERTGGSVSTLTIQRTQQEDSAVYLCASSFTSGIYEQYFGPGTRLTVT.

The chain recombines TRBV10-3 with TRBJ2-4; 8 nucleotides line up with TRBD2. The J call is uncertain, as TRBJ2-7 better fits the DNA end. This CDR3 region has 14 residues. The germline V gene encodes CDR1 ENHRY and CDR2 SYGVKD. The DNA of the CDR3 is TGTGCCATCAGTAGGGGACTAGACTCCTACGAGCAGTACTTC. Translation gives CAISRGLDSYEQYF.

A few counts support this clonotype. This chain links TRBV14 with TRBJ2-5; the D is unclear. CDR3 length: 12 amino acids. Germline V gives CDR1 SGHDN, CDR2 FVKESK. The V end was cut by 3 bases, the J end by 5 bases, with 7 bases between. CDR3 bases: TGTGCCAGCAGCCATGATTGGGAGACCCAGTACTTC. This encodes CASSHDWETQYF.

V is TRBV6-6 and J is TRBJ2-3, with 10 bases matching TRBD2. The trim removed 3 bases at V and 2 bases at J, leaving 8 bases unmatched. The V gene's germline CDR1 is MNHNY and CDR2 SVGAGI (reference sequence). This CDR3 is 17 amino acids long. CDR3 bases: TGTGCCAGCAGTTATTACATAGCGGGAGGTTTCACAGATACGCAGTATTTT. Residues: CASSYYIAGGFTDTQYF.

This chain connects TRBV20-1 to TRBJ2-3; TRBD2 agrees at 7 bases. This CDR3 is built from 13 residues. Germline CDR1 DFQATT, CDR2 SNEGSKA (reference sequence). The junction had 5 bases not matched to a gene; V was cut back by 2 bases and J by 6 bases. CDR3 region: CSARLAVEDTQYF. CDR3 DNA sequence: TGCAGTGCTAGACTAGCGGTTGAGGATACGCAGTATTTT.

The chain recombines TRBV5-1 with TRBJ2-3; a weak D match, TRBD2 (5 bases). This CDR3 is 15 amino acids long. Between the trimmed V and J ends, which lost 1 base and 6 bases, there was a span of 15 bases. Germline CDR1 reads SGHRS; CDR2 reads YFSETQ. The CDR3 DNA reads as TGCGCCAGCAGCTTGACTGCGCTAGCTAAGGATACGCAGTATTTT. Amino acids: CASSLTALAKDTQYF.

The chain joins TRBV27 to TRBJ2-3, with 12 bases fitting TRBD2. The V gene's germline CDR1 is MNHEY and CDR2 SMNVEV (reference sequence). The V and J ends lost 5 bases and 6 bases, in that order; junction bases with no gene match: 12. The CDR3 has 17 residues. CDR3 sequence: CASSLPGLAGRGDTQYF. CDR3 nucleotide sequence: TGTGCCAGCAGTCTCCCAGGACTAGCGGGGCGGGGGGATACGCAGTATTTT.

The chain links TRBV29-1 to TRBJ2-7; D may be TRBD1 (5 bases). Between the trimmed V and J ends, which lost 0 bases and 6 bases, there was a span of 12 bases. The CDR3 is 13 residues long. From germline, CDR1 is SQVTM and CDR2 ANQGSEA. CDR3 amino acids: CSVEDRSGREQYF. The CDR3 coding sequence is TGCAGCGTTGAAGACCGGTCAGGGCGCGAGCAGTACTTC.

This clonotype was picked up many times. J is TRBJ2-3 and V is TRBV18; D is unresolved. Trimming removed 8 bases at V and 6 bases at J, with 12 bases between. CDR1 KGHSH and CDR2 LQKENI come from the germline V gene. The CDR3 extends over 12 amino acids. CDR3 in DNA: TGTGCCAGCAGCCCCCAAGGGGATACGCAGTATTTT. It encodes CASSPQGDTQYF. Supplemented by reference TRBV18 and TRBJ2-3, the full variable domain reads NAGVMQNPRHLVRRRGQEARLRCSPMKGHSHVYWYRQLPEEGLKFMVYLQKENIIDESGMPKERFSAEFPKEGPSILRIQQVVRGDSAAYFCASSPQGDTQYFGPGTRLTVL.

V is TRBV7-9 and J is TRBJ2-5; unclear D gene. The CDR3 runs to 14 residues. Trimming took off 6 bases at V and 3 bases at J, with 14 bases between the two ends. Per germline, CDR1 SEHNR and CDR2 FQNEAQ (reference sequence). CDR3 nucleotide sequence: TGTGCCAGCAGGTCAACGAGAGATGAAGAGACCCAGTACTTC. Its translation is CASRSTRDEETQYF.

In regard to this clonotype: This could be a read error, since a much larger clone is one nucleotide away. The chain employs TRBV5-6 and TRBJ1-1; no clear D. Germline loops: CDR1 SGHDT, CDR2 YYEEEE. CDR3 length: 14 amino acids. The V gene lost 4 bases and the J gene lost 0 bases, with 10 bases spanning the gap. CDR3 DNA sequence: TGTGCCAGCAGCCATGGATGGGTGAACACTGAAGCTTTCTTT. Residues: CASSHGWVNTEAFF.

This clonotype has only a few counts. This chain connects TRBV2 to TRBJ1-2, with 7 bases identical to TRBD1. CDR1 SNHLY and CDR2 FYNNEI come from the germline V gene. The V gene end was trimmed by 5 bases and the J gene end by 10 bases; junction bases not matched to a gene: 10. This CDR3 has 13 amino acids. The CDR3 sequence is CASSFDRERSYTF. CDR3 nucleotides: TGTGCCAGCAGTTTCGACAGGGAGAGATCCTACACCTTC.